Listed below are T cell receptor beta chains from one sample, sequenced in a study of cytomegalovirus exposure and HLA in healthy donors. TCRdb's copy holds only in-frame clones and misses some; the assay was immunoSEQ multiplex PCR. The data hold 130,000 to 150,000 clones, with more than 70% observed a single time. Sequenced input: PBMCs. These receptors all stem from a male donor in good health and CMV-seropositive. The CDR3 runs from the conserved cysteine through the conserved F or W. D genes are given only for firm matches. Clone size is given for some rows only: seen once, a few or many times, or a class if the clone is expanded.

few 16 TRBJ2-3 - TRBV28 CASSPATAAGSDTQYF TGTGCCAGCAGTCCGGCGACAGCTGCAGGGTCAGATACGCAGTATTTT
- 13 TRBJ2-7 - TRBV19 CASSPRGPYEQYF TGTGCCAGTAGTCCCCGCGGGCCCTACGAGCAGTACTTC
- 12 TRBJ2-7 - TRBV7-9 CSSSSQGWEQYF TGTTCCAGCAGCTCACAGGGATGGGAGCAGTACTTC
- 14 TRBJ2-3 TRBD2 TRBV7-2 CASSISLAGGAQYF TGTGCCAGCAGCATATCCTTAGCGGGGGGTGCGCAGTATTTT
- 15 TRBJ1-1 - TRBV27 CASSLGGGWDTEAFF TGTGCCAGCAGTTTAGGGGGGGGCTGGGACACTGAAGCTTTCTTT
- 14 TRBJ1-1 - TRBV19 CASSTLQLNTEAFF TGTGCCAGTAGCACCCTACAGCTGAACACTGAAGCTTTCTTT
- 18 TRBJ2-5 TRBD2 TRBV19 CASSIHEPGTSTQETQYF TGTGCCAGTAGTATTCATGAACCCGGGACTAGCACTCAAGAGACCCAGTACTTC
- 16 TRBJ2-2 - TRBV18 CASSQRLGEDTGELFF TGTGCCAGCTCACAGCGACTAGGAGAAGACACCGGGGAGCTGTTTTTT
- 13 TRBJ2-7 - TRBV30 CAWSVGGMYEQYF TGTGCCTGGAGTGTGGGGGGAATGTACGAGCAGTACTTC
- 12 TRBJ1-2 - TRBV29-1 CSGDDSGYGYPF TGCAGCGGAGATGACTCCGGATATGGCTACCCCTTC
few 16 TRBJ1-5 TRBD1 TRBV4-3 CASSQSDRGPGQPQHF TGCGCCAGCAGCCAATCAGACAGGGGTCCTGGTCAGCCCCAGCATTTT
- 15 TRBJ2-4 - TRBV5-1 CASTRISGAGQNQYF TGCGCCAGCACCCGGATAAGCGGGGCGGGACAAAATCAGTACTTC
- 16 TRBJ2-1 TRBD2 TRBV7-9 CASSLALAGRYNEQFF TGTGCCAGCAGCTTAGCCCTAGCGGGTCGTTACAATGAGCAGTTCTTC
- 14 TRBJ2-5 TRBD2 TRBV7-2 CASSLAREGETQYF TGTGCCAGCAGCTTGGCGCGGGAGGGGGAGACCCAGTACTTC
- 15 TRBJ2-3 TRBD2 TRBV7-9 CASSLMAGGTDTQYF TGTGCCAGCAGCTTAATGGCGGGGGGGACAGATACGCAGTATTTT
- 15 TRBJ1-2 - TRBV5-4 CASSLRGGFGYGYTF TGTGCCAGCAGCTTGCGGGGGGGCTTTGGCTATGGCTACACCTTC
- 16 TRBJ1-1 - TRBV7-9 CASSPRVGRENTEAFF TGTGCCAGCAGCCCAAGAGTGGGCAGAGAGAACACTGAAGCTTTCTTT
- 14 TRBJ1-1 - TRBV6-6 CASSYRSGFTEAFF TGTGCCAGCAGTTACCGCTCAGGGTTCACTGAAGCTTTCTTT
- 13 TRBJ1-2 - TRBV5-6 CASSLGGGEMNTF TGTGCCAGCAGCTTGGGTGGGGGCGAGATGAACACCTTC
- 15 TRBJ2-1 TRBD2 TRBV29-1 CSVEPGLASYNEQFF TGCAGCGTTGAACCGGGACTAGCCTCCTACAATGAGCAGTTCTTC
- 13 TRBJ1-3 - TRBV7-2 CASSSFTGNTIYF TGTGCCAGCAGCTCCTTTACTGGAAACACCATATATTTT
- 14 TRBJ2-7 - TRBV7-9 CASSLGGRQYEQYF TGTGCCAGCAGCTTAGGTGGCAGGCAATACGAGCAGTACTTC
- 12 TRBJ1-2 TRBD1 TRBV27 CASSLTGDGYTF TGTGCCAGCAGTTTGACAGGGGATGGCTACACCTTC
- 18 TRBJ2-7 TRBD2 TRBV4-2 CASSQDLIAGGITYEQYF TGTGCCAGCAGCCAGGATCTTATAGCGGGGGGGATCACCTACGAGCAGTACTTC
- 17 TRBJ2-7 TRBD2 TRBV2 CASSDYFSPSGAPEQYF TGTGCCAGCAGTGATTATTTCTCTCCTAGCGGGGCCCCGGAGCAGTACTTC
- 15 TRBJ1-2 - TRBV5-1 CASSPDITGFLGYTF TGCGCCAGCAGCCCCGACATAACAGGGTTTTTGGGCTACACCTTC
- 14 TRBJ1-5 TRBD1 TRBV6-5 CASSPTGEAQPQHF TGTGCCAGCAGTCCGACAGGGGAGGCTCAGCCCCAGCATTTT
- 14 TRBJ1-1 - TRBV13 CASSSDSPNTEAFF TGTGCCAGCAGCTCCGACAGCCCGAACACTGAAGCTTTCTTT
- 15 TRBJ1-6 - TRBV18 CASSPGGGIESPLHF TGTGCCAGCTCACCAGGGGGAGGGATTGAGTCACCCCTCCACTTT
- 14 TRBJ2-3 - TRBV5-6 CASSPSGSTDTQYF TGTGCCAGCAGCCCTTCGGGATCCACAGATACGCAGTATTTT
few 13 TRBJ2-7 - TRBV13 CASSLSGAYEQYF TGTGCCAGCAGCTTAAGCGGAGCCTACGAGCAGTACTTC
- 16 TRBJ1-2 - TRBV6-1 CASSESVNNRYYGYTF TGTGCCAGCAGTGAATCGGTTAATAATCGGTACTATGGCTACACCTTC
- 16 TRBJ1-5 TRBD1 TRBV27 CASAGGLVRGNQPQHF TGTGCCAGCGCAGGGGGTCTAGTTAGGGGGAATCAGCCCCAGCATTTT